Below are 3 T cell receptor beta chains sequenced from a single sample in a study of cytomegalovirus exposure and HLA in healthy donors. The PCR was carried out with 60 Vbeta primers and 13 Jbeta primers. Using immunoSEQ multiplex PCR, the repertoire was profiled, and TCRdb retains in-frame clones only, with some absent. This table holds 150,000 to 200,000 clones, around 68% found once. Sequencing was performed on PBMCs. These TCRs come from a woman aged 40-49 years in good health and CMV-seropositive.

The chain couples TRBV12-5 to TRBJ2-5; 7 bases line up with TRBD1. V lost 6 bases and J lost 5; bases outside the gene matches: 9. CDR1 is LGHNT and CDR2 is FRNRAP in the germline V gene. This CDR3 spans 14 amino acids. CDR3 in amino acids: CASGCRDSSETQYF. In DNA, the CDR3 is TGTGCTAGTGGCTGTCGGGACAGCAGTGAGACCCAGTACTTC. The complete variable domain, with remaining parts taken from reference TRBV12-5 and TRBJ2-5, reads DARVTQTPRHKVTEMGQEVTMRCQPILGHNTVFWYRQTMMQGLELLAYFRNRAPLDDSGMPKDRFSAEMPDATLATLKIQPSEPRDSAVYFCASGCRDSSETQYFGPGTRLLVL.

The chain carries TRBV7-9 and TRBJ2-2; no clear D gene. In germline, CDR1 is SEHNR, CDR2 FQNEAQ (reference sequence). The CDR3 sequence is 14 residues long. V lost 2 bases and J 4 bases, leaving 8 bases between the germline ends. CDR3 in amino acids: CASSLLALTGELFF. CDR3 nucleotides: TGTGCCAGCAGCTTACTTGCGCTCACCGGGGAGCTGTTTTTT.

The chain carries TRBV6-1 and TRBJ2-5; no clear D. The CDR3 runs 13 residues. Germline V gene lookup returns CDR1 MNHNS and CDR2 SASEGT. Trimming removed 6 bases from V and 4 bases from J, with 12 bases in between. Written as DNA, the CDR3 is TGTGCCAGCAGATTCAGGTTTCCAGAGACCCAGTACTTC. Its translation is CASRFRFPETQYF.